The rows below give T cell receptor beta chains drawn from one sample of a study of post-analysis software for immune sequencing data. TCRdb re-called the PCR reads through MiXCR, storing one row per CDR3 protein. In the table there are about 820,000 distinct CDR3 sequences, 53% of which are singletons. The sample comprised blood. The receptors originated from a girl between 10 and 17 years old with multiple sclerosis. CDR3s include the opening cysteine and the closing phenylalanine or tryptophan. A D gene is named only where the DNA matches it firmly. Some rows have no size entry. The others give once, few or many, or a class for an expanded clone.

cdr3_nt: TGTGCCAGCAGTTTAGGATGGGGAAGCTACGAGCAGTACTTC
cdr3_aa: CASSLGWGSYEQYF
d_call: -
j_call: TRBJ2-7
v_call: TRBV12-3/TRBV12-4
clone_size: few

cdr3_nt: TGCGCCAGCAGCCAAGAGGTCAGGGGTTGGGAAGATACGCAGTATTTT
cdr3_aa: CASSQEVRGWEDTQYF
d_call: -
j_call: TRBJ2-3
v_call: TRBV4-1
clone_size: -

cdr3_nt: TGTGCCAGCTCACCACAGGCCTATGGCTACACCTTC
cdr3_aa: CASSPQAYGYTF
d_call: -
j_call: TRBJ1-2
v_call: TRBV18
clone_size: few

cdr3_nt: TGTGCCAGCTCACCCGAAGGGGCAGCCGGAACGGGCTACGAGCAGTACTTC
cdr3_aa: CASSPEGAAGTGYEQYF
d_call: -
j_call: TRBJ2-7
v_call: TRBV18
clone_size: few

cdr3_nt: TGCAGCGTTGGGCTAGCGGTTCAAGAGACCCAGTACTTC
cdr3_aa: CSVGLAVQETQYF
d_call: TRBD2
j_call: TRBJ2-5
v_call: TRBV29-1
clone_size: many

cdr3_nt: TGCGCCAGCAACCAACCAGGGATGACCAAAAACATTCAGTACTTC
cdr3_aa: CASNQPGMTKNIQYF
d_call: -
j_call: TRBJ2-4
v_call: TRBV4-1
clone_size: -

cdr3_nt: TGTGCCACCAGCAGAGGAAGTCTTGACGAGCAGTACTTC
cdr3_aa: CATSRGSLDEQYF
d_call: -
j_call: TRBJ2-7
v_call: TRBV15
clone_size: -

cdr3_nt: TGTGCCAGCAGTTTGACAGCTAATTACGAGCAGTACTTC
cdr3_aa: CASSLTANYEQYF
d_call: -
j_call: TRBJ2-7
v_call: TRBV12-3/TRBV12-4
clone_size: -

cdr3_nt: TGCGCCAGCAGCTATCAATTAGCGGGGGTGATGGATGAGCAGTTCTTC
cdr3_aa: CASSYQLAGVMDEQFF
d_call: TRBD2
j_call: TRBJ2-1
v_call: TRBV5-1
clone_size: -

cdr3_nt: TGTGCCAGCAGTTTGTCCTCCCCGGGGACCCAGTACTTC
cdr3_aa: CASSLSSPGTQYF
d_call: -
j_call: TRBJ2-5
v_call: TRBV12-3/TRBV12-4
clone_size: -

cdr3_nt: TGTGCCAGCAGTCGATCGACAGGGAGGAACACTGAAGCTTTCTTT
cdr3_aa: CASSRSTGRNTEAFF
d_call: TRBD1
j_call: TRBJ1-1
v_call: TRBV12-3/TRBV12-4
clone_size: few

cdr3_nt: TGCAGCGCCGGACAGGTCCCCTACGAGCAGTACTTC
cdr3_aa: CSAGQVPYEQYF
d_call: TRBD1
j_call: TRBJ2-7
v_call: TRBV29-1
clone_size: few

cdr3_nt: TGTGCCAGCAGTTACCGCCGGACAGGACGCCAAGAGACCCAGTACTTC
cdr3_aa: CASSYRRTGRQETQYF
d_call: TRBD1
j_call: TRBJ2-5
v_call: TRBV6-5
clone_size: -

cdr3_nt: TGCAGTGCCAAAGAGGCTAGCGGAGCGGTACGGGAGCAGTTCTTC
cdr3_aa: CSAKEASGAVREQFF
d_call: TRBD2
j_call: TRBJ2-1
v_call: TRBV20-1
clone_size: few